Below are 31 T cell receptor beta chains sequenced from a single sample in a study of T cell responses to AZD1222 COVID-19 vaccine. The protocol was immunoSEQ multiplex PCR, while the TCRdb copy is restricted to in-frame clones and leaves out a portion. Of approximately 150,000 clones listed, roughly 90% are singletons. The specimen was peripheral blood, collected 28 days after the second AZD1222 dose. The receptors stem from an adult who received the AZD1222 COVID-19 vaccine.

This chain links TRBV7-2 with TRBJ1-6; 9 positions agree with TRBD1. The CDR3 loop spans 18 amino acids. Germline V gene data show CDR1 as SGHTA and CDR2 as FQGNSA. V shed 4 bases, J shed 2 bases, and the junction held 9 bases outside the gene matches. In nucleotides, the CDR3 is TGTGCCAGCAGCTCTGCCAGACAGGGGGAGGCCTATAATTCACCCCTCCACTTT. This encodes CASSSARQGEAYNSPLHF.

The rearrangement links TRBV12-3 or TRBV12-4 to TRBJ2-5, with D perhaps matching TRBD1 or TRBD2 (6 bases each). Trimming removed 6 bases at V and 7 bases at J, with 12 bases between. The CDR3 has 12 amino acids. The CDR3 DNA reads as TGTGCCAGCAGCCGGGGGCTGGTGACCCAGTACTTC. Translation gives CASSRGLVTQYF.

This sequence joins TRBV7-6 and TRBJ1-2; TRBD1 is a possible D gene (6 bases). There are 16 residues in the CDR3. V dropped 5 bases and J dropped 4 bases, with 20 bases sitting between them. Germline V lookup: CDR1 SGHVS, CDR2 FNYEAQ. The DNA for the CDR3 is TGTGCCAGCAGCCCGGCGGGGGGGGCGAGCTTCTATGGCTACACCTTC. Protein product: CASSPAGGASFYGYTF.

This clone was detected only once. The chain recombines TRBV19 with TRBJ1-5, with no clear D. This CDR3 comprises 14 residues. The V gene's germline CDR1 is LNHDA and CDR2 SQIVND (reference sequence). Trimming pared 6 bases from V and 6 bases from J, leaving 15 bases between. CDR3 bases: TGTGCCAGTAGCCTCAGGACGTCCCGTCAGCCCCAGCATTTT. Translated, it gives CASSLRTSRQPQHF.

The CDR3 DNA is TGTGCCAGCAGTCCGGCCGCCGCGGGTTATGGCTACACCTTC. Encoded protein: CASSPAAAGYGYTF. This chain uses TRBV2 with TRBJ1-2; D unresolved. Germline V gene sequence: CDR1 SNHLY, CDR2 FYNNEI. This CDR3 contains 14 residues. Trimming pared 5 bases from V and 5 bases from J, leaving 15 bases between.

This chain links TRBV13 with TRBJ1-1; a possible D gene is TRBD1 (5 bases). This CDR3 spans 15 amino acids. V was trimmed by 5 bases and J by 0 bases, leaving 13 bases between them. Germline V gives CDR1 PRHDT, CDR2 FYEKMQ (reference sequence). CDR3 amino acids: CASSPRGDMNTEAFF. CDR3 DNA sequence: TGTGCCAGCAGCCCCCGAGGGGATATGAACACTGAAGCTTTCTTT. Based on the CDR3 plus reference TRBV13 and TRBJ1-1, the full variable domain is AAGVIQSPRHLIKEKRETATLKCYPIPRHDTVYWYQQGPGQDPQFLISFYEKMQSDKGSIPDRFSAQQFSDYHSELNMSSLELGDSALYFCASSPRGDMNTEAFFGQGTRLTVV.

The chain uses TRBV27 and TRBJ1-3; D ambiguous. V gave up 4 bases and J gave up 8 bases, with 12 bases separating them. Germline loops: CDR1 MNHEY, CDR2 SMNVEV (reference sequence). The CDR3 contains 13 residues. The CDR3, as DNA: TGTGCCAGCAGTTCATCTCGAAGGGACACCATATATTTT. It codes for CASSSSRRDTIYF.

V usage is TRBV6-6 and J usage is TRBJ2-5, with 12 bases lining up with TRBD2. V was pared by 5 bases and J by 1 base, with 8 bases of the junction left unmatched. CDR3 size: 17 residues. The V gene's germline CDR1 is MNHNY and CDR2 SVGAGI (reference sequence). This chain's CDR3 is CASSPYPSGGAQETQYF. CDR3 coding DNA: TGTGCCAGCAGTCCCTATCCTAGCGGGGGGGCCCAAGAGACCCAGTACTTC.

This clone was seen a few times. The genes are TRBV7-9 and TRBJ2-7; D unclear. The CDR3 extends over 13 amino acids. V shed 3 bases and J shed 0 bases, with 6 bases lying between them. Germline V lookup: CDR1 SEHNR, CDR2 FQNEAQ (reference sequence). CDR3 coding DNA: TGTGCCAGCAGCTTTGGGCGCTCCTACGAGCAGTACTTC. Translation: CASSFGRSYEQYF. Combining the CDR3 with reference TRBV7-9 and TRBJ2-7 gives the whole variable domain DTGVSQNPRHKITKRGQNVTFRCDPISEHNRLYWYRQTLGQGPEFLTYFQNEAQLEKSRLLSDRFSAERPKGSFSTLEIQRTEQGDSAMYLCASSFGRSYEQYFGPGTRLTVT.

This clone was picked up one time. The chain is built from TRBV27 and TRBJ1-2; 9 bases fit TRBD1. Germline values: CDR1 MNHEY, CDR2 SMNVEV (reference sequence). V gave up 2 bases and J gave up 6 bases; unmatched junction bases: 7. The CDR3 totals 15 residues. CDR3 amino acids: CASSLGPGQGNGYTF. In nucleotides, the CDR3 is TGTGCCAGCAGTTTAGGGCCGGGACAGGGAAATGGCTACACCTTC.

The V gene is TRBV6-1, the J gene TRBJ1-1; tentatively, D is TRBD1 (5 bases). V lost 2 bases and J 10 bases, leaving 20 bases between the germline ends. Germline CDR1 and CDR2: MNHNS and SASEGT. The CDR3 covers 15 residues. As DNA, the CDR3 is TGTGCCAGCAGTGAACAAAGGATAGGGGCGAAACGAGCTTTCTTT. Residues: CASSEQRIGAKRAFF.

The genes are TRBV4-3 and TRBJ1-1, with D possibly TRBD1 on 6 matching bases. There are 13 residues in the CDR3. The V gene's germline CDR1 is LGHNA and CDR2 YSLEER. V lost 4 bases and J lost 4, with 10 bases in between. CDR3 nucleotide sequence: TGCGCCAGCAGCCCCCAAGGGGGCACTGAAGCTTTCTTT. It is translated as CASSPQGGTEAFF.

The V call is TRBV11-2, the J call TRBJ2-7, with D unclear. Trimming removed 2 bases from V and 7 bases from J, with 9 bases in between. This CDR3 is 12 amino acids long. Per the germline V gene, CDR1 is SGHAT and CDR2 is FQNNGV. In nucleotides, the CDR3 is TGTGCCAGCAGCTTATGGGCAAGTGAGCAGTACTTC. It is translated as CASSLWASEQYF.

The V and J genes are TRBV30 and TRBJ1-3; D perhaps matches TRBD1 (6 bases). This CDR3 contains 13 residues. Germline CDR1 is GTSNPN and CDR2 is SVGIG (reference sequence). V was cut by 5 bases and J by 0 bases, with 8 bases left in between. CDR3 in DNA: TGTGCCTGGGGGGGCTACTCTGGAAACACCATATATTTT. This encodes CAWGGYSGNTIYF.

The chain links TRBV30 to TRBJ1-2; 7 nucleotides agree with TRBD1. The V gene's germline CDR1 is GTSNPN and CDR2 SVGIG (reference sequence). With 2 bases clipped from V and 1 base from J, the junction kept 13 bases outside the gene matches. CDR3 length equals 17 residues. CDR3 DNA sequence: TGTGCCTGGAGTCCAAATTGGGGACAGAAAATTAACTATGGCTACACCTTC. As protein: CAWSPNWGQKINYGYTF.

The chain has TRBV18 and TRBJ1-4; D unresolved. Trimming took 3 bases from V and 8 from J, leaving 7 bases between them. The CDR3 spans 12 residues. CDR1 is KGHSH and CDR2 is LQKENI in the germline V gene. The CDR3 nucleotides are TGTGCCAGCTCACCCGGCAGGGAAAAACTGTTTTTT. This encodes CASSPGREKLFF.

V and J are TRBV7-9 and TRBJ1-3; D possibly corresponds to TRBD1 (6 bases). Deletions cut 5 bases from V and 0 bases from J, with 11 bases between. The CDR3 is made up of 15 amino acids. The germline gives CDR1 SEHNR, CDR2 FQNEAQ (reference sequence). The chain's CDR3 is CASSKTGLSGNTIYF. The CDR3 nucleotides read TGTGCCAGCAGCAAGACAGGTCTCTCTGGAAACACCATATATTTT.

This clone came up a few times. The genes are TRBV6-1 and TRBJ1-1; D possibly corresponds to TRBD1 (5 bases). V was clipped by 3 bases and J by 10 bases, with 12 bases between them. The germline V gene has CDR1 MNHNS and CDR2 SASEGT. This CDR3 region has 12 residues. The CDR3 loop reads CASSEQGGRAFF. The CDR3 coding sequence is TGTGCCAGCAGTGAGCAGGGTGGCAGAGCTTTCTTT.

This clone occurred once. The chain carries TRBV6-5 and TRBJ2-7; TRBD2 matches 7 bases. Germline assignment: CDR1 MNHEY and CDR2 SVGAGI. V shed 6 bases, J shed 3 bases, and the junction held 11 bases outside the gene matches. This CDR3 has 15 residues. This CDR3 is CASRSGTGGDYEQYF. The CDR3 DNA reads as TGTGCCAGCAGATCGGGTACGGGAGGCGACTACGAGCAGTACTTC.

This clone came up a few times. This chain connects TRBV2 to TRBJ1-1, with 7 positions matching TRBD1. The CDR3 consists of 12 residues. Losses at the gene ends were 9 bases for V and 1 base for J; bases not matched to a gene: 2. Germline lookup yields CDR1 SNHLY and CDR2 FYNNEI. The CDR3 reads CARGTENTEAFF. The CDR3 DNA reads as TGTGCCAGAGGGACAGAGAACACTGAAGCTTTCTTT.

The chain carries TRBV24-1 and TRBJ2-3; D is possibly TRBD1 (6 bases). Germline V lookup: CDR1 KGHDR, CDR2 SFDVKD. V was trimmed by 3 bases and J by 2 bases, leaving 11 bases between them. The CDR3 contains 15 residues. This chain's CDR3 is CATSDPDSFTDTQYF. The CDR3 bases are TGTGCCACCAGTGATCCGGACAGTTTCACAGATACGCAGTATTTT.

The chain uses TRBV6-1 and TRBJ1-2, with no clear D. CDR3 length: 14 amino acids. Germline CDR1 and CDR2: MNHNS and SASEGT. The V and J ends lost 2 bases and 4 bases respectively, with 11 bases between them. The CDR3 loop is CASSESPETYGYTF. The CDR3 DNA follows: TGTGCCAGCAGTGAATCCCCAGAAACCTATGGCTACACCTTC.

This chain links TRBV6-6 with TRBJ2-7, with D possibly matching TRBD1 (5 bases). CDR1 is MNHNY and CDR2 is SVGAGI in the germline V gene (reference sequence). Trimming took off 2 bases at V and 1 base at J, with 6 bases between the two ends. The CDR3 consists of 13 residues. CDR3 sequence (DNA): TGTGCCAGCAGTTACGGGGCTTCCTACGAGCAGTACTTC. Translating gives CASSYGASYEQYF.

The table lists this clone with a few counts. The chain couples TRBV7-6 to TRBJ2-7, with 9 bases fitting TRBD1. Germline CDR1 and CDR2: SGHVS and FNYEAQ. Unmatched junction bases numbered 10, after V lost 5 bases and J lost 2 bases. The CDR3 has 16 amino acids. CDR3 nucleotide sequence: TGTGCCAGCAGCGCTAGACAGGGGGTGAAGGCCTACGAGCAGTACTTC. Translating gives CASSARQGVKAYEQYF. Drawing the rest from reference TRBV7-6 and TRBJ2-7, the complete variable domain is GAGVSQSPRYKVTKRGQDVALRCDPISGHVSLYWYRQALGQGPEFLTYFNYEAQQDKSGLPNDRFSAERPEGSISTLTIQRTEQRDSAMYRCASSARQGVKAYEQYFGPGTRLTVT.

The chain employs TRBV18 and TRBJ1-5; no clear D. This CDR3 has 13 amino acids. V was shortened by 2 bases and J by 7 bases, with 9 bases between the two germline ends. From germline, CDR1 is KGHSH and CDR2 LQKENI. The CDR3 protein is CASSPRDRQPQHF. DNA of the CDR3: TGTGCCAGCTCACCAAGGGATCGCCAGCCCCAGCATTTT.

This chain connects TRBV5-5 to TRBJ1-1; unclear D gene. V was clipped by 0 bases and J by 4 bases, with 4 bases between them. This CDR3 has 12 residues. Germline assignment: CDR1 SGHKS and CDR2 YYEKEE (reference sequence). DNA for the CDR3: TGTGCCAGCAGCTTGGAATCCACTGAAGCTTTCTTT. It encodes CASSLESTEAFF.

This clone was recorded a few times. This chain uses TRBV2 with TRBJ1-4, with D possibly matching TRBD1 (6 bases). The CDR3 loop spans 23 amino acids. From germline, CDR1 is SNHLY and CDR2 FYNNEI. Trimming took off 0 bases at V and 10 bases at J, with 39 bases between the two ends. In DNA, the CDR3 is TGTGCCAGCAGTGAAGCGATGGGCTCTCCAACCGGGACACCGGGACGGGTAGGTAGAAAACTGTTTTTT. It translates to CASSEAMGSPTGTPGRVGRKLFF.

This chain connects TRBV7-9 to TRBJ1-1; no clear D. CDR3 size: 13 residues. Trimming took 2 bases from V and 0 from J, leaving 4 bases between them. CDR1 and CDR2 (germline): SEHNR, FQNEAQ (reference sequence). The CDR3 loop reads CASSLTLNTEAFF. The CDR3 DNA reads as TGTGCCAGCAGCTTAACATTGAACACTGAAGCTTTCTTT.

The J gene is TRBJ1-2, the V gene TRBV12-3 or TRBV12-4; 7 positions match TRBD1. V lost 10 bases, J lost 6 bases, and 11 bases stayed unmatched. The length of the CDR3 is 13 residues. As DNA, the CDR3 is TGTGCCACCAGGACAGGATCATCTAATGGCTACACCTTC. It codes for CATRTGSSNGYTF.

The rearrangement uses TRBV11-2 and TRBJ2-7; the D is unclear. The V gene's germline CDR1 is SGHAT and CDR2 FQNNGV. The CDR3 length is 17 residues. The V and J ends lost 0 bases and 5 bases respectively, with 20 bases between them. CDR3 nucleotide sequence: TGTGCCAGCAGCTTAGATCTTGTTGGGCTGCTACTTAACGAGCAGTACTTC. This gives the protein CASSLDLVGLLLNEQYF.

CDR3 sequence: CAWSVLELYNSPLHF. CDR3 DNA: TGTGCCTGGAGTGTTCTTGAACTTTATAATTCACCCCTCCACTTT. The J gene is TRBJ1-6, the V gene TRBV30; no clear D. Germline values: CDR1 GTSNPN, CDR2 SVGIG (reference sequence). V dropped 0 bases and J dropped 4 bases, with 10 bases sitting between them. This CDR3 is built from 15 residues.